This T cell receptor (beta chain) was sequenced for a study of T cell repertoires and HLA-DP antigens. Study-wide context: Alloreactive CD4+ T cells targeted HLA-DP on transduced HeLa. Whole-study findings and limits: Previously undetected clones averaged about 35% and 50% against the two alleles respectively. Total CD4+ responders were stimulated by HeLa antigen-presenting cells.

Only in-frame clones appear in the TCRdb table, and some are missing; sequencing was by immunoSEQ multiplex PCR. The repertoire holds about 73,000 clones, with about four fifths as singletons. Between the trimmed V and J ends, which lost 5 bases and 0 bases, there was a span of 10 bases. CDR1 is PRHDT, CDR2 FYEKMQ, per germline (reference sequence). This CDR3 is 14 amino acids long. This clone turned up a few times. What it binds is unknown. Sample: CD4+ T cells from PBMCs. This chain joins TRBV13 and TRBJ1-1, with a weak D call TRBD1 (6 bases). This receptor was identified in a man aged 55 to 70 in good health and CMV-seronegative. The CDR3 DNA follows: TGTGCCAGCAGCGGGAGGACAGTGAACACTGAAGCTTTCTTT. Protein sequence: CASSGRTVNTEAFF. Together with reference TRBV13 and TRBJ1-1, the CDR3 gives the full variable domain: AAGVIQSPRHLIKEKRETATLKCYPIPRHDTVYWYQQGPGQDPQFLISFYEKMQSDKGSIPDRFSAQQFSDYHSELNMSSLELGDSALYFCASSGRTVNTEAFFGQGTRLTVV.